This T cell receptor (beta chain) was sequenced during a study of blood T cell repertoires in COVID-19. Looking at the study overall: From T cells, B-cell-depleted T cells, or PBMCs came the material, which was cDNA or gDNA.

The study drew participants aged about 18 to 90 years from about two dozen US areas. Cohorts were based on clinical histories the participants reported. As processed by the authors: Amplification of reference gene primers provided the estimated nucleated cell counts. Produced via immunoSEQ multiplex PCR; TCRdb's table is partial and in-frame only. From that table come the V and J calls and clone size; the DNA was used to work out D and trimming. The sample has 250,000 or so clones, approximately 81% seen once; the top ten hold about 7%. This CDR3 has 12 amino acids. The V and J ends lost 5 bases and 5 bases respectively, with 9 bases between them.

The chain combines TRBV12-3 or TRBV12-4 with TRBJ1-1, with D unclear. The sequence came from a woman in her fifties or sixties who had been exposed to COVID-19. Sequencing used PBMCs or T cells enriched from blood (not recorded which). For the CDR3, the DNA is TGTGCCAGCAGTCGTCAGTGGACTGAAGCTTTCTTT. It yields the protein CASSRQWTEAFF.